Listed here are 2 T cell receptor beta chains from one sample, sequenced in a study of blood T cell repertoires in COVID-19. The method was immunoSEQ multiplex PCR; TCRdb's version includes in-frame clones alone and lacks a portion of them. There are more than 80,000 clones in the sample; under 90% occur only once, and around 1.5% lies in the top ten. Material: peripheral blood. Receptor source: a human donor with active COVID-19. The donor label of this sample is uncertain.

J is TRBJ2-7 and V is TRBV7-9; 7 nucleotides agree with TRBD1. Unmatched junction bases numbered 2, after V lost 2 bases and J lost 4 bases. CDR1 is SEHNR and CDR2 is FQNEAQ in the germline V gene (reference sequence). This CDR3 is 13 amino acids long. In DNA, the CDR3 is TGTGCCAGCAGCTTATACAGGGGATACGAGCAGTACTTC. Its translation: CASSLYRGYEQYF.

V gene TRBV7-9 combines with J gene TRBJ1-2; D may be TRBD1 (6 bases). Trimming cost V 4 bases and J 5 bases, with 11 bases left between them. This CDR3 spans 13 amino acids. Germline V gene lookup returns CDR1 SEHNR and CDR2 FQNEAQ (reference sequence). CDR3 amino acids: CASSSDRRYGYTF. The CDR3 bases are TGTGCCAGCAGCTCAGACAGGAGGTATGGCTACACCTTC.